The T cell receptor (beta chain) under discussion was sequenced for a study of CD8 T cells in ankylosing spondylitis (dated by TCRdb to the late 2010s). With respect to the entire study: The study profiled T cell receptor beta repertoires in healthy donors and ankylosing spondylitis patients to find disease-linked TCR variants. The full study cohort was made up of about 24 ankylosing spondylitis patients and 108 healthy donors. Peripheral blood was sampled, and synovial fluid was also collected from ankylosing spondylitis patients.

This clonotype was observed at least ten times. It lacks a known antigen. Per-nucleotide qualities are absent, and no much larger clonotype sits a single base away. This sample was sequenced with an Illumina HiSeq 2500. Quantitative 5'-RACE with molecular barcodes was used to prepare TCR beta libraries. The study's processing was this. To identify disease-linked TCR variants, a new computational method was used, one built on a probabilistic model of VDJ rearrangement. Using fastp at Q25 and MiXCR, TCRdb reprocessed the public reads and kept productive beta chains. All rows with the same CDR3 protein become a single entry with the most common DNA and genes. V and J calls and clone size were set by TCRdb, not the authors. The sample data list some 100,000 distinct CDR3 sequences, and approximately 8.9% of these were observed just once. The ten largest clones capture approximately 30% of the sample. The germline V gene yields SQVTM for CDR1 and ANQGSEA for CDR2. Including cysteine and phenylalanine, the CDR3 has 13 amino acids. CDR3 DNA is the only sequence kept; it has 39 bases, read in frame from the first base. V and J lose 3 bases and 5 bases, and a span of 10 bases separates them.

Points the paper makes about the study in general: According to the report, matched synovial fluid samples from ankylosing spondylitis patients were significantly enriched for the disease-linked clones. The disease-linked clones had a CD8+ phenotype and were found at relatively low frequencies in peripheral blood. A TCR beta motif of seven or eight highly homologous amino acid variants appeared characteristic of blood from ankylosing spondylitis patients. Some motif variants had previously been reported in the synovial fluid and blood of reactive arthritis patients, which suggests shared mechanisms of disease initiation.

The sequencing sample was made of blood, either unsorted or a sorted T cell fraction (not recorded which). This sequence originates from a male donor with ankylosing spondylitis. This chain joins TRBV29-1 to TRBJ1-4; TRBD1 is a weak D gene call, 5 bases matching. The CDR3 corresponds to CSVDKGINEKLFF. The DNA sequence is TGCAGCGTTGATAAGGGGATCAATGAAAAACTGTTTTTT.